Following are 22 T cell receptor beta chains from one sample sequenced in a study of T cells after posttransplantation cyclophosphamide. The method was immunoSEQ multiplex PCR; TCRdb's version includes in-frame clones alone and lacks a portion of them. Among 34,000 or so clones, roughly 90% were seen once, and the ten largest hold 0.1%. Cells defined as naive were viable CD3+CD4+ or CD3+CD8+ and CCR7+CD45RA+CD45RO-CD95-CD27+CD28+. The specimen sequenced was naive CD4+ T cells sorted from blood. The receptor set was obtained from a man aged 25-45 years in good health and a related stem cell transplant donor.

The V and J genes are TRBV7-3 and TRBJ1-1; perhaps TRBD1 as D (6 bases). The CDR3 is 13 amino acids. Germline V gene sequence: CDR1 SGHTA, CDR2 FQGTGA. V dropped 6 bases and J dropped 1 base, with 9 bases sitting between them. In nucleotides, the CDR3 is TGTGCCAGCAGTAAAGGGGGGAACACTGAAGCTTTCTTT. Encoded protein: CASSKGGNTEAFF.

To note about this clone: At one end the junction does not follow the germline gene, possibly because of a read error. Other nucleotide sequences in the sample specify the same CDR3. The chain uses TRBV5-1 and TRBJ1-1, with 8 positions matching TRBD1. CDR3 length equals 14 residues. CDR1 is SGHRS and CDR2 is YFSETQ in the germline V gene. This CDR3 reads CASSLQGGGTEAFF. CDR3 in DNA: TGCGCCAGCAGCCTACAGGGGGGCGGCACTGAGGCTTTCTTT. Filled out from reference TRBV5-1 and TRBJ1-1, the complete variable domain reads KAGVTQTPRYLIKTRGQQVTLSCSPISGHRSVSWYQQTPGQGLQFLFEYFSETQRNKGNFPGRFSGRQFSNSRSEMNVSTLELGDSALYLCASSLQGGGTEAFFGQGTRLTVV.

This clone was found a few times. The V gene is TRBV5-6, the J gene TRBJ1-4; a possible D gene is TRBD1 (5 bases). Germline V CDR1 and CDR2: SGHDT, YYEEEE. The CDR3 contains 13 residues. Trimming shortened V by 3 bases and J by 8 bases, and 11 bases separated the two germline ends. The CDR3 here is CASSWTPKEKLFF. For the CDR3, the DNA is TGTGCCAGCAGCTGGACACCCAAAGAAAAACTGTTTTTT.

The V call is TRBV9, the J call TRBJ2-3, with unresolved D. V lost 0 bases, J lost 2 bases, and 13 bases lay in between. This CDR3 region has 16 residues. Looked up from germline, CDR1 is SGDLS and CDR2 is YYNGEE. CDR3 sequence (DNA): TGTGCCAGCAGCGTAGCTACCGGCGGCCTCACAGATACGCAGTATTTT. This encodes CASSVATGGLTDTQYF.

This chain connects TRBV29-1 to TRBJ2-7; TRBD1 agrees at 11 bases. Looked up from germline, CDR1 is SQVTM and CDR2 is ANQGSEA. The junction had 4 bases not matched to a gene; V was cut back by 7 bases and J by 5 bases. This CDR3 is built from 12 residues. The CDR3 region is CSAGQGANEQYF. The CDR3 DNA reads TGCAGCGCAGGACAGGGGGCAAACGAGCAGTACTTC.

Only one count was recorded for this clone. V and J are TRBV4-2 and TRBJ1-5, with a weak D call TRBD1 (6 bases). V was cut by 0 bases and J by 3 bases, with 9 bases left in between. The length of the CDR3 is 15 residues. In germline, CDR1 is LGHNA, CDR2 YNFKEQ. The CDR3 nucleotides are TGTGCCAGCAGCCAAGAAGGGGACACCAATCAGCCCCAGCATTTT. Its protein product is CASSQEGDTNQPQHF.

CDR3 in amino acids: CASSFTGGNYGYTF. The DNA of the CDR3 is TGTGCCAGCAGTTTTACAGGGGGCAACTATGGCTACACCTTC. The chain employs TRBV6-1 and TRBJ1-2; 9 bases line up with TRBD1. The V segment lost 5 bases and the J segment 2 bases; nucleotides outside the gene matches: 3. There are 14 residues in the CDR3. Germline CDR1 and CDR2: MNHNS and SASEGT.

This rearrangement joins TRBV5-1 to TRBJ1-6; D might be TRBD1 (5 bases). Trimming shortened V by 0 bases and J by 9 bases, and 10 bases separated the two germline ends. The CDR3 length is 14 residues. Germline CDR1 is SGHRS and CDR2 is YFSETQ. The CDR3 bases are TGCGCCAGCAGCTTGGCAGGACAAGGTTCACCCCTCCACTTT. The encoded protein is CASSLAGQGSPLHF.

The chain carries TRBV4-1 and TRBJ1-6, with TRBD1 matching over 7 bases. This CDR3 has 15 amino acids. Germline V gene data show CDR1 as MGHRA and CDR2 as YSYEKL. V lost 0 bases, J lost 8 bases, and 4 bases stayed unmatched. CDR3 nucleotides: TGCGCCAGCAGCCAAGAGGGACAGAGAGATTCACCCCTCCACTTT. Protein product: CASSQEGQRDSPLHF.

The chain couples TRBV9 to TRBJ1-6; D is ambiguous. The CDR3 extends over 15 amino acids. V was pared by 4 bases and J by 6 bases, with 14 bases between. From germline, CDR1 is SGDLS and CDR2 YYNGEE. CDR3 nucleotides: TGTGCCAGCAGCTTCGCAGAGGTCCCTAATTCACCCCTCCACTTT. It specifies CASSFAEVPNSPLHF.

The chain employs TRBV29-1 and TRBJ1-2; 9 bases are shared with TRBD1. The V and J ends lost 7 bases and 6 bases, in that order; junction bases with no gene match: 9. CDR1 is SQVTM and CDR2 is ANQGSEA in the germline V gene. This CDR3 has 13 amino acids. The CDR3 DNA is TGCAGCGCTGCGGACAGGGGTCTTGATGGCTACACCTTC. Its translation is CSAADRGLDGYTF.

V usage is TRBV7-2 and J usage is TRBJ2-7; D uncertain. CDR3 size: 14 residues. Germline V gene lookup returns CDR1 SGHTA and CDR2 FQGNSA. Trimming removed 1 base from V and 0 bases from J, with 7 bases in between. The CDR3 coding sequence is TGTGCCAGCAGCTTAGGCGATCTCTCCTACGAGCAGTACTTC. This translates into CASSLGDLSYEQYF.

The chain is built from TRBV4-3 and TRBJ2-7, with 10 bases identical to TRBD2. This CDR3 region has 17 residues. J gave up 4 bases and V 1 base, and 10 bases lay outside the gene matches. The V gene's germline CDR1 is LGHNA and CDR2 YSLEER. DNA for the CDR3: TGCGCCAGCAGCCAAGGAATAGCGGGGGGCCCGATATACGAGCAGTACTTC. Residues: CASSQGIAGGPIYEQYF.

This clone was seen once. The CDR3 is CASSQFRGSGNTIYF. DNA for the CDR3: TGTGCCAGCAGCCAATTCAGGGGATCAGGAAACACCATATATTTT. The chain joins TRBV7-9 to TRBJ1-3; possible D gene TRBD1, 6 bases. The V gene's germline CDR1 is SEHNR and CDR2 FQNEAQ (reference sequence). The germline V and J ends were trimmed by 5 bases and 4 bases, with 15 bases remaining between them. This CDR3 has 15 residues.

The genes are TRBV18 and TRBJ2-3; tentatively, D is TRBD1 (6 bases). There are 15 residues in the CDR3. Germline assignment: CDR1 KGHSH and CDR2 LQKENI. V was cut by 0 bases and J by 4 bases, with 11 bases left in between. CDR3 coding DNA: TGTGCCAGCTCACCACCGTCTCAGGGGCCAGATACGCAGTATTTT. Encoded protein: CASSPPSQGPDTQYF.

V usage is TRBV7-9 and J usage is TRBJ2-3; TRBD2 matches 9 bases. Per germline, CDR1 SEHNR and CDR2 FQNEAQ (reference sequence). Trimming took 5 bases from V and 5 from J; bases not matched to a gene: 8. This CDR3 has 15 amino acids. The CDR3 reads CASSQAGGQGDTQYF. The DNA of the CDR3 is TGTGCCAGCAGCCAAGCGGGGGGCCAAGGAGATACGCAGTATTTT.

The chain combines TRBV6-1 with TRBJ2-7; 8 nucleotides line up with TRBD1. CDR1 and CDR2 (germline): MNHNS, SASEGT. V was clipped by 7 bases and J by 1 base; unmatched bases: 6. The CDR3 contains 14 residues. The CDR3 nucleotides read TGTGCCAGCACCACAGGGGGACGGTCCTACGAGCAGTACTTC. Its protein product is CASTTGGRSYEQYF.

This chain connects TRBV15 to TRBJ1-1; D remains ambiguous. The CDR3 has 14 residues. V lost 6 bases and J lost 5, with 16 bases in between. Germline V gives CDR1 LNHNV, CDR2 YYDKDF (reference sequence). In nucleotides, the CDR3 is TGTGCCACCAGTAGCCAGACTAGAGGTACTGAAGCTTTCTTT. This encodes CATSSQTRGTEAFF.

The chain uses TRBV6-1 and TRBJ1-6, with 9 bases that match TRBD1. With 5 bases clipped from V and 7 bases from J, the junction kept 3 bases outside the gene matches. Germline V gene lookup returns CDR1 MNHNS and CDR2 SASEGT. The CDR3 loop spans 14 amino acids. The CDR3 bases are TGTGCCAGCAGTACAGGGGGCGCGAATTCACCCCTCCACTTT. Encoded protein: CASSTGGANSPLHF.

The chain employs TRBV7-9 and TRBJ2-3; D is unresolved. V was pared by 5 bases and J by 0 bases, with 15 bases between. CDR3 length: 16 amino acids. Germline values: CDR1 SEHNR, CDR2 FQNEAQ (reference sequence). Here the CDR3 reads CASSLGTLTSTDTQYF. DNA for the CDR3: TGTGCCAGCAGCCTAGGTACACTAACTAGCACAGATACGCAGTATTTT. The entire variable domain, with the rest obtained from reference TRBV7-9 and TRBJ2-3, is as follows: DTGVSQNPRHKITKRGQNVTFRCDPISEHNRLYWYRQTLGQGPEFLTYFQNEAQLEKSRLLSDRFSAERPKGSFSTLEIQRTEQGDSAMYLCASSLGTLTSTDTQYFGPGTRLTVL.

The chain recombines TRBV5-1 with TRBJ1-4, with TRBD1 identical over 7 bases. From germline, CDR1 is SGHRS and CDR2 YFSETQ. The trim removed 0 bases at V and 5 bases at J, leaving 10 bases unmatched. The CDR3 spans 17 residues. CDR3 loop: CASSLGYPGQRNEKLFF. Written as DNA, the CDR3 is TGCGCCAGCAGCTTGGGCTATCCGGGACAGAGGAATGAAAAACTGTTTTTT.

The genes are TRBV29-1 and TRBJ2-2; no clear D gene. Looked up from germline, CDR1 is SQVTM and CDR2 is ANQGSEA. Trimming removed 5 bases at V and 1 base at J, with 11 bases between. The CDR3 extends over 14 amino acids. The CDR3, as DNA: TGCAGCGTTCTAAATAGTCTGAACACCGGGGAGCTGTTTTTT. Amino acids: CSVLNSLNTGELFF.